The rows below give T cell receptor beta chains drawn from one sample of a study of PD-1 blockade in classical Hodgkin lymphoma. The table came from immunoSEQ multiplex PCR; TCRdb's copy has only in-frame clones and leaves some out. The repertoire includes thousands of clones, approximately 81% of them detected once, and roughly 3.5% sits in the top ten. Sequenced material: CD4+ T cells from blood, taken at baseline. Source of these receptors: a human donor with classical Hodgkin lymphoma. The CDR3 runs from the conserved cysteine through the conserved F or W. The order of the fields is clone size, D gene, J gene, V gene, CDR3 DNA, CDR3 protein. The D gene is left open where the match is weak. Clone size is shown for a subset of rows, as once, few, many or a class of expanded clone.

. . TRBJ2-6 TRBV6-5 TGTGCCGTACAGGGACCCCACTCTGGGGCCAACGTCCTGACTTTC CAVQGPHSGANVLTF
. . TRBJ1-6 TRBV4-1 TGCGCCAGCAGCCAAGATCGGGGGAGGGTTTCACCCCTCCACTTT CASSQDRGRVSPLHF
. TRBD1 TRBJ1-5 TRBV5-6 TGTGCCAGCAGCCCCAACAGGGGAGGTCAGCCCCAGCATTTT CASSPNRGGQPQHF
. TRBD1 TRBJ1-1 TRBV11-2 TGTGCCAGCAGCTCTCCAGGGGGGCGGAAGACTGAAGCTTTCTTT CASSSPGGRKTEAFF
. TRBD1 TRBJ1-2 TRBV6-5 TGTGCCAGCAGTTCCTACAGGGGGGGCTATGGCTACACCTTC CASSSYRGGYGYTF
. . TRBJ1-1 TRBV10-1 TGCGCCAGCAGTGAGAGAGCCCTTGGGAACACTGAAGCTTTCTTT CASSERALGNTEAFF
few . TRBJ1-2 TRBV7-2 TGTGCCAGCAGCTTAACGTTTAAGCTGGCTAAGGGCTACACCTTC CASSLTFKLAKGYTF
. . TRBJ1-6 TRBV5-8 TGTGCCAGCACCGTGACTGAGAATTCACCCCTCCACTTT CASTVTENSPLHF
. TRBD1 TRBJ1-2 TRBV4-3 TGCGCCAGCAGCCAATCGACAGGGCGAACCCTCTCTAAACTCAGGCAGGGCTACACCTTC CASSQSTGRTLSKLRQGYTF
. . TRBJ2-5 TRBV2 TGTGCCAGCTTCCGTGAGACCCAGTACTTC CASFRETQYF
few . TRBJ1-6 TRBV7-6 TGTGCCAGCAGCTTAGGGGGTCCGGAGAATAATTCACCCCTCCACTTT CASSLGGPENNSPLHF
. TRBD2 TRBJ2-3 TRBV6-5 TGTGCCAGCAGTTACCTGGGGGGGGTTAATACGCAGTATTTT CASSYLGGVNTQYF
once . TRBJ1-1 TRBV18 TGTGCCAGCTCACCACCGTTAGGGGACACTGAAGCTTTCTTT CASSPPLGDTEAFF
. . TRBJ1-4 TRBV7-2 TGTGCCAGCAGCTTAATCCCGGCAAATGAAAAACTGTTTTTT CASSLIPANEKLFF
. TRBD1 TRBJ1-6 TRBV4-2 TGTGCCAGCAGCCAAGATTGGGACAGGAGGTCCTATAATTCACCCCTCCACTTT CASSQDWDRRSYNSPLHF
. TRBD2 TRBJ2-4 TRBV30 TGTGCCTGGGACCCCGGGAGGGTACTAAAAAACATTCAGTACTTC CAWDPGRVLKNIQYF
. TRBD1 TRBJ1-5 TRBV29-1 TGCAGCGCTGCCGGGACAGGGGTCAATCAGCCCCAGCATTTT CSAAGTGVNQPQHF
. . TRBJ2-5 TRBV7-8 TGTGCCAGCAGCTTATTTAGGACAGTCCAAGAGACCCAGTACTTC CASSLFRTVQETQYF
. . TRBJ2-5 TRBV28 TGTGCCAGCAGTTTACGGGAGACCCAGTACTTC CASSLRETQYF
. . TRBJ2-5 TRBV7-9 TGTGCCAGCAGCTTAGCTGAGGTCCAAGAGACCCAGTACTTC CASSLAEVQETQYF
. . TRBJ1-5 TRBV28 TGTGCCAGCAGCCTTGGGGGGGCGAGCAATCAGCCCCAGCATTTT CASSLGGASNQPQHF
. . TRBJ2-7 TRBV21-1 TGTGCCAGCAGCAATCACCGAAAGACCTCCTTCGGATACGAGCAGTACTTC CASSNHRKTSFGYEQYF
once . TRBJ1-5 TRBV5-6 TGTGCCAGCAGCTCCGGAGGGGAAGGTCAGCCCCAGCATTTT CASSSGGEGQPQHF
. . TRBJ2-7 TRBV5-6 TGTGCCAGCAGCTTGGTGGGATACGAGCAGTACTTC CASSLVGYEQYF
. TRBD2 TRBJ2-4 TRBV11-2 TGTGCCAGCAGCTTAGATCGGGGGGGGGACCCATTGTTTGACAAAAACATTCAGTACTTC CASSLDRGGDPLFDKNIQYF
. TRBD2 TRBJ2-7 TRBV2 TGTGCCAGCATTTCGGATAGCGGGAGTAGATCGTACTTC CASISDSGSRSYF
. . TRBJ1-1 TRBV2 TGTGCCAGCAGTGAAGCGCGGACAGTTAACACTGAAGCTTTCTTT CASSEARTVNTEAFF
. . TRBJ1-4 TRBV28 TGTGCCAGCAGTACCGCGTCAGGCGATTCTAATGAAAAACTGTTTTTT CASSTASGDSNEKLFF
. . TRBJ1-3 TRBV19 TGTGCCAGTAGAGTGCCGGGGACAGGAAACACCATATATTTT CASRVPGTGNTIYF
. . TRBJ2-1 TRBV19 TGTGCCAGTTCCCTAGCGACTAGTTACAATGAGCAGTTCTTC CASSLATSYNEQFF
. . TRBJ2-7 TRBV27 TGTGCCAGCAGTCTGTTCGGGCCTAGATACGAGCAGTACTTC CASSLFGPRYEQYF
. TRBD1 TRBJ2-1 TRBV7-8 TGTGCCAGCAGCCTATGGGACAGCACGAATGAGCAGTTCTTC CASSLWDSTNEQFF
few . TRBJ1-2 TRBV7-2 TGTGCCAGCAGCAGGGACCGATACTATGGCTACACCTTC CASSRDRYYGYTF
once . TRBJ1-6 TRBV2 TGTGCCAGCAGGACCGGTATGGGGAGTCCTTTATCCTATAATTCACCCCTCCACTTT CASRTGMGSPLSYNSPLHF
. . TRBJ1-1 TRBV28 TGTGCCAGCAGTCCCACGGGCCCTGAAGCTTTCTTT CASSPTGPEAFF
. . TRBJ2-4 TRBV5-5 TGTGCCAGCAGCTCTCCTACCCGTCACAGTGACATTCAGTACTTC CASSSPTRHSDIQYF
. . TRBJ2-7 TRBV18 TGTGCCAGCTCAAGGGCTTCCTACGAGCAGTACTTC CASSRASYEQYF
. . TRBJ1-6 TRBV10-1 TGCGCCAGCAGTGAAAAGAAGACGCGAGACTATAATTCACCCCTCCACTTT CASSEKKTRDYNSPLHF
. . TRBJ1-2 TRBV6-6 TGTGCCAGCAGTTACGACGCCCTTAACTATGGCTACACCTTC CASSYDALNYGYTF
. TRBD2 TRBJ2-5 TRBV27 TGTGCCAGCAGCCCGGCAGGGCCGGGGGGTGAGACCCAGTACTTC CASSPAGPGGETQYF
. TRBD2 TRBJ2-7 TRBV19 TGTGCCAGTTCCCTTGGGGGGGAATACGAGCAGTACTTC CASSLGGEYEQYF
. . TRBJ2-7 TRBV4-3 TGCGCCAGCAGCCAAGGAGTTTCCTACGAGCAGTACTTC CASSQGVSYEQYF
. . TRBJ2-7 TRBV6-5 TGTGCCAGCAGTGACCAAAGCGGCGCGGGCGAGCAGTACTTC CASSDQSGAGEQYF
. . TRBJ1-1 TRBV7-2 TGTGCCAGCAGCTTAGATACATGGGTCACTGAAGCTTTCTTT CASSLDTWVTEAFF
. TRBD1 TRBJ1-2 TRBV6-6 TGTGCCAGCAGTTACCGACAGGGATACTGGGATGGCTACACCTTC CASSYRQGYWDGYTF
few . TRBJ2-7 TRBV10-3 TGTGCCATCAGTGAGTTGACAGACCACGAGCAGTACTTC CAISELTDHEQYF
. . TRBJ1-4 TRBV30 TGTGCCTGGAGTGTGCTGGGTGGGGGAGAAAAACTGTTTTTT CAWSVLGGGEKLFF
. . TRBJ2-7 TRBV7-8 TGTGCCAGCAGCACCGGGGTGGGTAAGGACTACGAGCAGTACTTC CASSTGVGKDYEQYF
. TRBD2 TRBJ2-1 TRBV7-8 TGTGCCAGCAGCTTGGCACCGGGACTAGCATATTTCTTC CASSLAPGLAYFF
. TRBD2 TRBJ2-5 TRBV9 TGTGCCAGCAGCGTAGCACTAGCGGGACACCAAGAGACCCAGTACTTC CASSVALAGHQETQYF
. . TRBJ2-4 TRBV5-4 TGTGCCAGCAGCCTGAACCTAGCCCTTGGCAAAAACATTCAGTACTTC CASSLNLALGKNIQYF
once . TRBJ2-5 TRBV2 TGTGCCAGCAGTGAAGTAGCTCCTACGGAGACCCAGTACTTC CASSEVAPTETQYF
. . TRBJ2-3 TRBV6-5 TGTGCCAGCAGTCCTCGCGGTACAGATACGCAGTATTTT CASSPRGTDTQYF
. . TRBJ2-5 TRBV7-2 TGTGCCAGCAGCTTAACTAAAACCCAGTACTTC CASSLTKTQYF
. TRBD1 TRBJ1-1 TRBV10-3 TGTGCCAGCAGCCCGACAGGGATGAACACTGAAGCTTTCTTT CASSPTGMNTEAFF
. TRBD2 TRBJ2-1 TRBV29-1 TGCAGCGTTGACACCATGGGACTAGCGGGGTGGAATGAGCAGTTCTTC CSVDTMGLAGWNEQFF
few TRBD1 TRBJ2-5 TRBV27 TGTGCCAGCAGTTTGGACAGGGGGCTGGAGACCCAGTACTTC CASSLDRGLETQYF
. . TRBJ1-1 TRBV29-1 TGCAGCACTTCAAGGAACACTGAAGCTTTCTTT CSTSRNTEAFF
. TRBD2 TRBJ2-1 TRBV7-2 TGTGCCAGCAGCCTAGCGGGGAGCTCCTACAATGAGCAGTTCTTC CASSLAGSSYNEQFF
. . TRBJ1-2 TRBV5-4 TGTGCCAGCAGCCCTGACCTGACAGCTAACTATGGCTACACCTTC CASSPDLTANYGYTF